Listed below are T cell receptor beta chains from one sample, sequenced in a study of CD4+ T cells in melanoma. Some clones are missing from TCRdb's copy, which holds only in-frame ones; the method was immunoSEQ multiplex PCR. The data contain 120,000 to 150,000 clones, around 90% of them singletons. All receptors derive from a human donor with melanoma. The CDR3 runs from the conserved cysteine through the conserved F or W. The order of the fields is CDR3 protein, J gene, V gene.

CDR3: CALRTGGRYSPLHF
J: TRBJ1-6
V: TRBV30

CDR3: CAGTGNPTGVPDTQYF
J: TRBJ2-3
V: TRBV5-4

CDR3: CASSLDGTGNTIYF
J: TRBJ1-3
V: TRBV5-1

CDR3: CSTKEGAEAFF
J: TRBJ1-1
V: TRBV20-1

CDR3: CASSLIVPGVVGYTF
J: TRBJ1-2
V: TRBV28

CDR3: CASSLDSSFLGYTF
J: TRBJ1-2
V: TRBV5-1

CDR3: CASSLLGSDEKLFF
J: TRBJ1-4
V: TRBV5-1

CDR3: CASSEQGGTEAFF
J: TRBJ1-1
V: TRBV19

CDR3: CASSYSREGPNEKLFF
J: TRBJ1-4
V: TRBV6-5

CDR3: CASSRGQGAANEKLFF
J: TRBJ1-4
V: TRBV5-1

CDR3: CSVAEQGALPVGYTF
J: TRBJ1-2
V: TRBV29-1

CDR3: CASSSRLARAADTQYF
J: TRBJ2-3
V: TRBV7-9

CDR3: CASRETLAKNIQYF
J: TRBJ2-4
V: TRBV2

CDR3: CASKGFSYNSPLHF
J: TRBJ1-6
V: TRBV2

CDR3: CASSVVGGDDGNTIYF
J: TRBJ1-3
V: TRBV9

CDR3: CASSWGSGTDEKLFF
J: TRBJ1-4
V: TRBV5-1

CDR3: CASFGTDGYGYTF
J: TRBJ1-2
V: TRBV10-2

CDR3: CASSLDAGRQETQYF
J: TRBJ2-5
V: TRBV5-1

CDR3: CASSPRFGDEQFF
J: TRBJ2-1
V: TRBV18

CDR3: CASSLQAGGRDTQYF
J: TRBJ2-3
V: TRBV5-1

CDR3: CASSLSRGLSEQYF
J: TRBJ2-7
V: TRBV27

CDR3: CASSPFSLSGNEQYF
J: TRBJ2-7
V: TRBV27

CDR3: CASSLSSLDTQYF
J: TRBJ2-3
V: TRBV5-6

CDR3: CASSLVWTGELFF
J: TRBJ2-2
V: TRBV27

CDR3: CASSTGDGYTF
J: TRBJ1-2
V: TRBV5-1

CDR3: CASSPPTGSTDTQYF
J: TRBJ2-3
V: TRBV18

CDR3: CAWSVGGATYEQYF
J: TRBJ2-7
V: TRBV30

CDR3: CASSPVGAGNTIYF
J: TRBJ1-3
V: TRBV18

CDR3: CASSLGQGDYGYTF
J: TRBJ1-2
V: TRBV5-6

CDR3: CASKWTENTEAFF
J: TRBJ1-1
V: TRBV7-9

CDR3: CASSLRAGAQPQHF
J: TRBJ1-5
V: TRBV5-1

CDR3: CASGWGNSGLSGNTIYF
J: TRBJ1-3
V: TRBV12-5

CDR3: CASSAGLAGGPKTQYF
J: TRBJ2-5
V: TRBV6-4

CDR3: CASSLRAGGETQYF
J: TRBJ2-5
V: TRBV7-2

CDR3: CAISERTVANYGYTF
J: TRBJ1-2
V: TRBV10-3

CDR3: CSVEDRGQKGSYEQYF
J: TRBJ2-7
V: TRBV29-1

CDR3: CASSLEGGWNYGYTF
J: TRBJ1-2
V: TRBV5-1

CDR3: CASIGSGNTIYF
J: TRBJ1-3
V: TRBV2

CDR3: CAWSPRRGGDYNEQFF
J: TRBJ2-1
V: TRBV30

CDR3: CASSLGSRTEAFF
J: TRBJ1-1
V: TRBV5-6

CDR3: CASSQEVTGIETQYF
J: TRBJ2-5
V: TRBV4-1

CDR3: CASSLSLRMNTEAFF
J: TRBJ1-1
V: TRBV5-5

CDR3: CASSLWGRSGNSPLHF
J: TRBJ1-6
V: TRBV7-8

CDR3: CAWSVGSYNEQFF
J: TRBJ2-1
V: TRBV30

CDR3: CASSRDDDSPLHF
J: TRBJ1-6
V: TRBV5-1

CDR3: CASKNRGLNSPLHF
J: TRBJ1-6
V: TRBV6-5